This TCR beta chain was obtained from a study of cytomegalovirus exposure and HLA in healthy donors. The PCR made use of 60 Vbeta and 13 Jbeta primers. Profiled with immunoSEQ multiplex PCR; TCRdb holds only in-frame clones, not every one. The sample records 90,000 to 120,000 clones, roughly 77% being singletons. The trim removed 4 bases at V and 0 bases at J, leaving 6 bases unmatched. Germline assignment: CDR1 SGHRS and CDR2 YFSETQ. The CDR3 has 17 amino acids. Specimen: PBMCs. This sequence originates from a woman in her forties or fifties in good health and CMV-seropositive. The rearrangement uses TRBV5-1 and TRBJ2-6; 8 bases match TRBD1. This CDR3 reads CASSQGQGRSGANVLTF. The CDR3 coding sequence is TGCGCCAGCAGCCAAGGACAGGGCCGCTCTGGGGCCAACGTCCTGACTTTC.